This T cell receptor beta chain stems from a study of regulatory T cells in long-lasting Graves disease. Time point in this sample: newly diagnosed GD, antithyroid drugs for less than 3 months. PBMC-extracted RNA yielded the TCR library. This clonotype was counted ten times or more. The TCR beta library used iRepertoire HTBI primers with Arm-PCR amplification of CDR3. TCRdb reprocessed the multiplex PCR reads via MiXCR and lists one record per CDR3 protein. The top ten clones hold over 20% of a sample with around 360,000 distinct CDR3 sequences, about a sixth of them seen once. This CDR3 is 15 amino acids long. The germline V gene has CDR1 MNHEY and CDR2 SMNVEV (reference sequence). Trimming cost V 3 bases and J 10 bases, with 18 bases left between them. The same sample was also used in a study of T cells in Graves' hyperthyroidism and ophthalmopathy.

The sequence was obtained from a woman aged 18-35 years with Graves disease. The source material was peripheral blood mononuclear cells (PBMCs), sampled at new diagnosis, from a patient treated with antithyroid drugs. V gene TRBV27 combines with J gene TRBJ2-2; D possibly corresponds to TRBD1 (5 bases). The CDR3 reads CASSFSPREGEELFF. The CDR3 coding sequence is TGTGCCAGCAGTTTCTCACCCAGGGAAGGGGAGGAGCTGTTTTTT.